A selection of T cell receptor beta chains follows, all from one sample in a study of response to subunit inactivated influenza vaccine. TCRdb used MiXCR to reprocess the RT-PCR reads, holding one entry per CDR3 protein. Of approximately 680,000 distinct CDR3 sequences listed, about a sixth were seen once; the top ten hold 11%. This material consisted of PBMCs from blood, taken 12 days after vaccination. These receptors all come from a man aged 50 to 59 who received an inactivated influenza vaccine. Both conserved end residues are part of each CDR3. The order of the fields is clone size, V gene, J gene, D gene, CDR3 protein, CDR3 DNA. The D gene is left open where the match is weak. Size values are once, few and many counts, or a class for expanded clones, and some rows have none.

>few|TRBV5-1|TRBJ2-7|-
CASSPTGGIAPPYEQYF
TGCGCCAGCAGCCCCACCGGGGGTATAGCACCACCCTACGAGCAGTACTTC
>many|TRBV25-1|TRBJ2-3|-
CASSEAGRFTDTQYF
TGTGCCAGCAGTGAGGCGGGGCGGTTTACAGATACGCAGTATTTT
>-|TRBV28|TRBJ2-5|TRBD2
CASSLLTSGLQETQYF
TGTGCCAGCAGTTTACTGACTAGCGGGCTTCAAGAGACCCAGTACTTC
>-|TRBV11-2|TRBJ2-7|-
CASSPQAFYEQYF
TGTGCCAGCAGCCCCCAGGCATTTTACGAGCAGTACTTC
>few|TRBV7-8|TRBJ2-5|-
CASSLALVGMETQYF
TGTGCCAGCAGCTTAGCGCTGGTCGGGATGGAGACCCAGTACTTC
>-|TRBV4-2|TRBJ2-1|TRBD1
CASSQDPDRVGDEQFF
TGTGCCAGCAGCCAAGATCCGGACAGGGTAGGTGATGAGCAGTTCTTC
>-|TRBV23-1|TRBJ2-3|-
CARGGRDTDTQYF
TGCGCCAGGGGGGGACGGGACACAGATACGCAGTATTTT
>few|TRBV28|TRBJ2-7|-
CASSSVFYEQYF
TGTGCCAGCAGCTCCGTTTTCTACGAGCAGTACTTC
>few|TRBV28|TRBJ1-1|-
CASSPVGRDTKNTEAFF
TGTGCCAGCAGTCCAGTAGGGCGGGACACAAAGAACACTGAAGCTTTCTTT
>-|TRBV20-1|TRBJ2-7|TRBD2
CSARAVRLAGESAEQYF
TGCAGTGCTAGAGCGGTACGGCTAGCGGGAGAATCTGCCGAGCAGTACTTC
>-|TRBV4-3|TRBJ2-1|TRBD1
CASSQEGTGWNNEQFF
TGCGCCAGCAGCCAAGAAGGGACAGGATGGAACAATGAGCAGTTCTTC
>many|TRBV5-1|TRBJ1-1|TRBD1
CASSIGTGRFTEAFF
TGCGCCAGCAGCATCGGGACAGGGCGGTTTACTGAAGCTTTCTTT
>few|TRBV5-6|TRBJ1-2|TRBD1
CASGADRGYGYTF
TGTGCCAGCGGCGCGGACAGGGGCTATGGCTACACCTTC
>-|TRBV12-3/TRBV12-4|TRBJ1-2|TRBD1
CASSILYRGGYTF
TGTGCCAGCAGTATCCTATACAGGGGGGGCTACACCTTC
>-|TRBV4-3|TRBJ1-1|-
CASSQDLDLLNTEAFF
TGCGCCAGCAGCCAAGACCTAGACCTATTGAACACTGAAGCTTTCTTT
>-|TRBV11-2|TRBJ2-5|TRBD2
CASSLVEGLSGGQETQYF
TGTGCCAGCAGCTTAGTGGAAGGACTATCGGGAGGACAAGAGACCCAGTACTTC
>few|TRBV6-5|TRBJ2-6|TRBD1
CASSSLGSGGFTGANVLTF
TGTGCCAGCAGTTCTCTCGGTTCAGGGGGCTTCACTGGGGCCAACGTCCTGACTTTC
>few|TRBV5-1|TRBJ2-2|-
CASDLGQSNTGELFF
TGCGCCAGCGACTTAGGACAGTCGAACACCGGGGAGCTGTTTTTT
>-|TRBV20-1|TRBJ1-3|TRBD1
CSARGAPGQGSENTIYF
TGCAGTGCTAGAGGGGCACCGGGACAGGGGTCGGAAAACACCATATATTTT
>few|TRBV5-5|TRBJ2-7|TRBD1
CASSLVGGQAIYEQYF
TGTGCCAGCAGCTTGGTTGGGGGACAGGCCATCTACGAGCAGTACTTC
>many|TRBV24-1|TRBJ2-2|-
CATSDTRQTGELFF
TGTGCCACCAGTGATACAAGACAGACCGGGGAGCTGTTTTTT
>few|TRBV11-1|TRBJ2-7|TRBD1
CASSPPLPDRGISYEQYF
TGTGCCAGCAGCCCACCCTTACCAGACAGGGGGATCTCCTACGAGCAGTACTTC
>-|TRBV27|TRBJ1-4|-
CASSLTFGTLGEKLFF
TGTGCCAGCAGTTTGACCTTTGGGACGCTAGGTGAAAAACTGTTTTTT
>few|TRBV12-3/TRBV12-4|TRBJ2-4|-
CASSFGPKNIQYF
TGTGCCAGCAGTTTTGGCCCCAAAAACATTCAGTACTTC
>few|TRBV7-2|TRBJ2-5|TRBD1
CASSPTGVKAETQYF
TGTGCCAGCAGTCCGACAGGGGTCAAGGCAGAGACCCAGTACTTC
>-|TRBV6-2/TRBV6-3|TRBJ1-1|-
CASIRGLEAFF
TGTGCCAGCATCAGAGGGCTTGAAGCTTTCTTT
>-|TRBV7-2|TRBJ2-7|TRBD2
CASSLLAGGRAEQYF
TGTGCCAGCAGCTTACTAGCGGGGGGCAGGGCCGAGCAGTACTTC
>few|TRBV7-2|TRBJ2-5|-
CASSLFGNQETQYF
TGTGCCAGCAGCTTATTCGGAAACCAAGAGACCCAGTACTTC
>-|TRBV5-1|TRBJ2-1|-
CASSSGTPPYNEQFF
TGCGCCAGCAGCTCCGGGACCCCCCCCTACAATGAGCAGTTCTTC
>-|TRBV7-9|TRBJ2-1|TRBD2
CASTQWGRDEQFF
TGTGCCAGCACCCAGTGGGGGAGGGATGAGCAGTTCTTC